A single sample gave rise to the 31 T cell receptor beta chains below, sequenced in a study of T cell repertoires in cytomegalovirus infection. These receptors lack a known antigen. MiXCR was run by TCRdb on the reads, yielding one entry per CDR3 protein. The data show 300,000 to 400,000 distinct CDR3 sequences, 29% seen once. The material was cultured PBMCs, obtained from culture after CMV antigen stimulation. The source of these receptors is a human donor in good health (CMV status not recorded). Some clones in this sample may be carry-over from other donors' samples.

The V gene is TRBV2, the J gene TRBJ2-1; 10 bases fit TRBD2. V was clipped by 4 bases and J by 2 bases; unmatched bases: 2. The CDR3 totals 15 residues. Germline loops: CDR1 SNHLY, CDR2 FYNNEI. The DNA for the CDR3 is TGTGCCAGCAGTGCGCTAGCGGGGGCCTACAATGAGCAGTTCTTC. This encodes CASSALAGAYNEQFF.

The table lists this clonotype with a few counts. A junction boundary mismatches the germline segment, possibly from a read error. The chain couples TRBV12-3 or TRBV12-4 to TRBJ1-2; D is unresolved. The CDR3 contains 14 residues. CDR3 in amino acids: CASSLDGPPSVVAF. As DNA, the CDR3 is TGTGCCAGCAGTTTAGATGGCCCTCCATCGGTTGTCGCCTTC.

In its sample, this clonotype was seen a few times. The CDR3 region is CASSHGTSGRLEQFF. The CDR3 DNA is TGTGCCAGCAGCCACGGGACTAGCGGCCGGCTTGAGCAGTTCTTC. The chain has TRBV6-2 or TRBV6-3 and TRBJ2-1, with TRBD2 identical over 11 bases. The germline gives CDR1 MNHEY, CDR2 SVGEGT. J lost 9 bases, V lost 6 bases, and 10 bases had no gene match. CDR3 length: 15 residues.

This clonotype has more than one count but fewer than ten. The gene calls are TRBV19 and TRBJ2-2, with D possibly being TRBD1 or TRBD2 (5 bases each). V gave up 7 bases and J gave up 5 bases, with 17 bases separating them. The CDR3 has 15 amino acids. Germline V gives CDR1 LNHDA, CDR2 SQIVND (reference sequence). The CDR3 spells CASTLHRRGTGELFF. Here the CDR3 DNA reads TGTGCCAGTACCCTACACAGGCGAGGGACCGGGGAGCTGTTTTTT.

This clonotype occurred a few times. This chain links TRBV10-3 with TRBJ1-1; D gene uncertain. Germline lookup yields CDR1 ENHRY and CDR2 SYGVKD. Trimming took 3 bases from V and 5 from J, leaving 13 bases between them. The CDR3 has 14 amino acids. CDR3: CAISDKLYTTEAFF. The CDR3 coding sequence is TGTGCCATCAGTGATAAGCTGTATACGACTGAAGCTTTCTTT.

The CDR3 here is CASRPDRGNSPLHF. DNA for the CDR3: TGTGCCAGCAGACCAGACAGGGGAAATTCACCCCTCCACTTT. This chain uses TRBV5-4 with TRBJ1-6, with 8 bases matching TRBD1. The germline V gene encodes CDR1 SGHNT and CDR2 YYREEE (reference sequence). CDR3 length equals 14 residues. Trimming removed 5 bases from V and 7 bases from J; junction bases left unmatched: 5.

Only a few counts were recorded for this clonotype. The V and J genes are TRBV15 and TRBJ1-1; D unresolved. CDR1 LNHNV and CDR2 YYDKDF come from the germline V gene (reference sequence). The CDR3 consists of 14 residues. V lost 0 bases and J lost 0, with 5 bases in between. CDR3 region: CATSRDRMNTEAFF. The CDR3 DNA reads as TGTGCCACCAGCAGAGATCGGATGAACACTGAAGCTTTCTTT.

The chain employs TRBV12-3 or TRBV12-4 and TRBJ1-4, with D possibly being TRBD1 (6 bases). V was shortened by 5 bases and J by 4 bases, with 20 bases between the two germline ends. This CDR3 has 17 residues. The CDR3 here is CASSPGGGLRGNEKLFF. In DNA form, the CDR3 reads TGTGCCAGCAGTCCCGGGGGCGGGCTAAGGGGTAATGAAAAACTGTTTTTT.

This clonotype showed up just a few times. J is TRBJ1-1 and V is TRBV7-9; D uncertain. The germline V and J ends were trimmed by 10 bases and 1 base, with 16 bases remaining between them. CDR3 length: 14 residues. CDR1 and CDR2 (germline): SEHNR, FQNEAQ (reference sequence). The CDR3 reads CAILRAEANTEAFF. In nucleotides, the CDR3 is TGTGCCATCCTAAGGGCCGAGGCGAACACTGAAGCTTTCTTT. Drawing the rest from reference TRBV7-9 and TRBJ1-1, the complete variable domain is DTGVSQNPRHKITKRGQNVTFRCDPISEHNRLYWYRQTLGQGPEFLTYFQNEAQLEKSRLLSDRFSAERPKGSFSTLEIQRTEQGDSAMYLCAILRAEANTEAFFGQGTRLTVV.

This rearrangement joins TRBV4-2 to TRBJ2-1; D is possibly TRBD2 (6 bases). The CDR3 covers 20 residues. Germline V gene lookup returns CDR1 LGHNA and CDR2 YNFKEQ. Trimming removed 1 base from V and 0 bases from J, with 22 bases in between. In DNA, the CDR3 is TGTGCCAGCAGCCAAGCTTTAGCGGAAGGCCCGGCTAGCTCCTACAATGAGCAGTTCTTC. Translation gives CASSQALAEGPASSYNEQFF.

This clonotype was seen at least ten times. The V call is TRBV7-8, the J call TRBJ1-3, with 8 bases lining up with TRBD1. Per the germline V gene, CDR1 is SGHVS and CDR2 is FQNEAQ. The CDR3 spans 17 residues. Germline trimming cut 2 bases from V and 0 bases from J; bases unmatched to any gene: 6. Written as DNA, the CDR3 is TGTGCCAGCAGCTTATTCGGACAGGGATCCTCTGGAAACACCATATATTTT. Amino acid sequence: CASSLFGQGSSGNTIYF.

The CDR3 DNA sequence: TGTGCCAGCAGTTTAGCGGGACTAGCGGACAAAAACATTCAGTACTTC. This translates into CASSLAGLADKNIQYF. The V call is TRBV27, the J call TRBJ2-4; 11 bases match TRBD2. This CDR3 contains 16 residues. The J segment lost 3 bases and the V segment lost 2 bases, leaving 3 bases of the junction unmatched. Germline values: CDR1 MNHEY, CDR2 SMNVEV (reference sequence).

This clonotype was observed at least ten times. The gene calls are TRBV7-3 and TRBJ2-3; 12 bases fit TRBD2. The CDR3 covers 14 residues. Unmatched junction bases numbered 1, after V lost 4 bases and J lost 5 bases. CDR1 SGHTA and CDR2 FQGTGA come from the germline V gene. Here the CDR3 reads CASSSGLAGDTQYF. The CDR3 DNA follows: TGTGCCAGCAGCTCGGGACTAGCGGGAGATACGCAGTATTTT.

This clonotype was recorded a few times. CDR3 in DNA: TGTGCCAGCACCTTAAGACAAGCATCTTACGAGCAGTACTTC. Translated, it gives CASTLRQASYEQYF. The chain is built from TRBV6-1 and TRBJ2-7; no reliable D call. Looked up from germline, CDR1 is MNHNS and CDR2 is SASEGT. Trimming removed 7 bases at V and 4 bases at J, with 17 bases between. The CDR3 is 14 amino acids.

This clonotype was counted between two and nine times. The V gene is TRBV11-2, the J gene TRBJ2-2; D is perhaps TRBD2 (5 bases). V lost 2 bases and J lost 7, with 11 bases in between. This CDR3 contains 14 residues. In germline, CDR1 is SGHAT, CDR2 FQNNGV. The chain's CDR3 is CASSLSSGGGELFF. CDR3 in DNA: TGTGCCAGCAGCTTATCCAGCGGTGGCGGGGAGCTGTTTTTT. The whole variable domain, filled in from reference TRBV11-2 and TRBJ2-2, reads EAGVAQSPRYKIIEKRQSVAFWCNPISGHATLYWYQQILGQGPKLLIQFQNNGVVDDSQLPKDRFSAERLKGVDSTLKIQPAKLEDSAVYLCASSLSSGGGELFFGEGSRLTVL.

This clonotype was counted a few times. The rearrangement uses TRBV2 and TRBJ2-5; D not certain. This CDR3 is 13 amino acids long. V was shortened by 1 base and J by 2 bases, with 5 bases between the two germline ends. The germline V gene has CDR1 SNHLY and CDR2 FYNNEI. The CDR3 protein is CASSEEAQETQYF. The CDR3 DNA sequence: TGTGCCAGCAGTGAAGAGGCTCAAGAGACCCAGTACTTC.

This clonotype has a count of ten or more. The chain is built from TRBV7-9 and TRBJ2-7, with 7 bases that match TRBD1. The germline CDR1 and CDR2 sequences are SEHNR and FQNEAQ (reference sequence). After removal of 1 base from V and 7 bases from J, the junction contained 13 bases not matched to a gene. This CDR3 contains 16 residues. The CDR3 reads CASSLVTGTDPLEQYF. CDR3 in DNA: TGTGCCAGCAGCTTAGTCACCGGGACAGACCCCTTGGAGCAGTACTTC. The full variable domain, with the rest looked up from reference TRBV7-9 and TRBJ2-7, is DTGVSQNPRHKITKRGQNVTFRCDPISEHNRLYWYRQTLGQGPEFLTYFQNEAQLEKSRLLSDRFSAERPKGSFSTLEIQRTEQGDSAMYLCASSLVTGTDPLEQYFGPGTRLTVT.

This clonotype was counted only a few times. The chain joins TRBV7-9 to TRBJ2-1, with TRBD2 identical over 10 bases. The germline gives CDR1 SEHNR, CDR2 FQNEAQ (reference sequence). This CDR3 region has 16 residues. V lost 4 bases to trimming and J lost 5 bases; unmatched junction nucleotides: 8. The CDR3: CASSSQSGTSDNEQFF. CDR3 bases: TGTGCCAGCAGCTCGCAATCCGGGACTAGCGACAATGAGCAGTTCTTC.

The rearrangement uses TRBV18 and TRBJ2-3, with TRBD2 identical over 8 bases. The CDR3 is made up of 15 amino acids. From germline, CDR1 is KGHSH and CDR2 LQKENI. V lost 0 bases and J lost 4; bases outside the gene matches: 3. This chain's CDR3 is CASSPPSGGADTQYF. CDR3 DNA sequence: TGTGCCAGCTCACCACCTTCCGGGGGGGCAGATACGCAGTATTTT.

A few counts support this clonotype. The rearrangement links TRBV28 to TRBJ1-3; 9 bases map to TRBD1. In germline, CDR1 is MDHEN, CDR2 SYDVKM. V was clipped by 3 bases and J by 6 bases; unmatched bases: 6. CDR3 length: 15 residues. The CDR3 sequence: CASSLLTGGKNTIYF. The CDR3 DNA is TGTGCCAGCAGTTTGCTGACAGGGGGAAAAAACACCATATATTTT.

J is TRBJ2-7 and V is TRBV24-1; 8 bases fit TRBD1. CDR3 size: 16 residues. Germline values: CDR1 KGHDR, CDR2 SFDVKD. J was trimmed by 3 bases and V by 9 bases; bases with no gene match: 15. The CDR3 sequence: CATRHFGTGEFYEQYF. CDR3 coding DNA: TGTGCCACCCGCCATTTTGGGACAGGTGAATTCTACGAGCAGTACTTC.

This clonotype has a count of ten or more. The chain uses TRBV7-2 and TRBJ2-7; possibly TRBD2 for D (5 bases). Trimming shortened V by 1 base and J by 1 base, and 11 bases separated the two germline ends. Germline values: CDR1 SGHTA, CDR2 FQGNSA. The CDR3 is 15 residues long. In DNA, the CDR3 is TGTGCCAGCAGCTTAGGTGCTAGCCTGTCCTACGAGCAGTACTTC. It is translated as CASSLGASLSYEQYF.

The J gene is TRBJ1-2, the V gene TRBV29-1, with unresolved D. Per the germline V gene, CDR1 is SQVTM and CDR2 is ANQGSEA. This CDR3 is 11 amino acids long. The V gene lost 6 bases and the J gene lost 1 base, with 6 bases spanning the gap. The CDR3 sequence is CSVRVNYGYTF. The CDR3 DNA follows: TGCAGCGTCCGAGTTAACTATGGCTACACCTTC. The full variable domain, in which reference TRBV29-1 and TRBJ1-2 provide the parts outside the CDR3, is SAVISQKPSRDICQRGTSLTIQCQVDSQVTMMFWYRQQPGQSLTLIATANQGSEATYESGFVIDKFPISRPNLTFSTLTVSNMSPEDSSIYLCSVRVNYGYTFGSGTRLTVV.

The genes are TRBV7-6 and TRBJ2-1; no reliable D call. The V end was cut by 8 bases, the J end by 7 bases, with 9 bases between. CDR3 length: 11 amino acids. The germline gives CDR1 SGHVS, CDR2 FNYEAQ. The CDR3 DNA sequence: TGTGCCAGCGGCCCTAAAAATGAGCAGTTCTTC. It yields the protein CASGPKNEQFF.

The chain carries TRBV6-1 and TRBJ2-1; 8 bases match TRBD2. Germline-derived CDR1 and CDR2 are MNHNS and SASEGT. V was pared by 1 base and J by 10 bases, with 9 bases of the junction left unmatched. CDR3 size: 15 residues. CDR3 region: CASSEGTSPHGEQFF. The CDR3 DNA sequence: TGTGCCAGCAGTGAAGGGACTAGCCCCCATGGGGAGCAGTTCTTC.

The chain uses TRBV6-1 and TRBJ1-6; D is undetermined. Germline-derived CDR1 and CDR2 are MNHNS and SASEGT. Trimming shortened V by 6 bases and J by 2 bases, and 8 bases separated the two germline ends. The CDR3 spans 14 residues. CDR3 residues: CASRDTPYNSPLHF. CDR3 DNA sequence: TGTGCCAGCAGAGACACTCCCTATAATTCACCCCTCCACTTT.

This clonotype was seen a handful of times. The chain is built from TRBV12-3 or TRBV12-4 and TRBJ2-1; 9 bases match TRBD1. CDR3 length: 14 residues. V shed 5 bases, J shed 7 bases, and the junction held 6 bases outside the gene matches. In nucleotides, the CDR3 is TGTGCCAGCAGTGGACAGGGGAGAGTTAATGAGCAGTTCTTC. It encodes CASSGQGRVNEQFF.

This clonotype was detected a few times. V and J are TRBV6-4 and TRBJ1-5, with 9 bases fitting TRBD1. The length of the CDR3 is 18 residues. J was trimmed by 1 base and V by 0 bases; bases with no gene match: 7. The germline V gene has CDR1 MRHNA and CDR2 SNTAGT. The CDR3 sequence: CASSDSRTGGESNQPQHF. The DNA of the CDR3 is TGTGCCAGCAGTGACTCGAGAACAGGGGGCGAGAGCAATCAGCCCCAGCATTTT.

This clonotype was detected only a few times. This sequence joins TRBV6-6 and TRBJ1-1; tentatively, D is TRBD1 (5 bases). The CDR3 covers 13 residues. Trimming removed 2 bases from V and 4 bases from J, with 8 bases in between. Germline V gene lookup returns CDR1 MNHNY and CDR2 SVGAGI (reference sequence). The CDR3 here is CASSYRGGTEAFF. The CDR3 DNA reads TGTGCCAGCAGTTACCGGGGCGGCACTGAAGCTTTCTTT.

The V gene is TRBV12-3 or TRBV12-4, the J gene TRBJ1-1; 8 bases are a match to TRBD1. J was trimmed by 0 bases and V by 6 bases; bases with no gene match: 12. This CDR3 comprises 17 residues. The CDR3 region is CASRSAGTGFMNTEAFF. The CDR3 bases are TGTGCCAGCAGATCCGCCGGGACAGGATTCATGAACACTGAAGCTTTCTTT.

The rearrangement joins TRBV7-6 to TRBJ2-5, with TRBD2 identical over 8 bases. The CDR3 runs 15 residues. V shed 5 bases and J 5 bases; nucleotides not matched to a gene: 10. The germline gives CDR1 SGHVS, CDR2 FNYEAQ. CDR3 DNA sequence: TGTGCCAGCAGCCGGGGCCCGGGAGGGCTTGAGACCCAGTACTTC. This codes for CASSRGPGGLETQYF.